Sequencing of this TCR beta chain was carried out in a study of cytomegalovirus exposure and HLA in healthy donors. The primer mix had 60 Vbeta and 13 Jbeta primers. Generated by immunoSEQ multiplex PCR, the TCRdb table keeps only in-frame clones and is missing some. The data hold about 130,000 clones, with roughly three quarters observed a single time. The germline CDR1 and CDR2 sequences are MNHNS and SASEGT. This CDR3 contains 15 residues. V lost 1 base to trimming and J lost 7 bases; unmatched junction nucleotides: 7. The chain joins TRBV6-1 to TRBJ1-2; 9 bases align to TRBD1. What was sequenced was PBMCs. This receptor was obtained from a man aged 30 to 45 in good health and CMV-seronegative. In DNA form, the CDR3 reads TGTGCCAGCAGTGAAGGGACAGGGGTGGTTGGTGGCTACACCTTC. It encodes CASSEGTGVVGGYTF.